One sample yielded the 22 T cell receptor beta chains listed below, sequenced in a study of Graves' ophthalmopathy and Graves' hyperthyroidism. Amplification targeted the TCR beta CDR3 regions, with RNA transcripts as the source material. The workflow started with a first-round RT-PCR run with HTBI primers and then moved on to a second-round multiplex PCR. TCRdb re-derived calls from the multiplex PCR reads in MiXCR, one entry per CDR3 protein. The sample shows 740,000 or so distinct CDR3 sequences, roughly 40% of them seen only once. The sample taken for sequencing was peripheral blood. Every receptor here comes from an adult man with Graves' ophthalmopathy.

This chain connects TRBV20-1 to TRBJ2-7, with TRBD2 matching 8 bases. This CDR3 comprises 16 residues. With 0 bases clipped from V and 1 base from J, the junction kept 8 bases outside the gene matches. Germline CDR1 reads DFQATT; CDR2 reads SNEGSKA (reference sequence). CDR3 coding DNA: TGCAGTGCTAGAGATCGAGCGGGGGTTTCATCCTACGAGCAGTACTTC. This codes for CSARDRAGVSSYEQYF.

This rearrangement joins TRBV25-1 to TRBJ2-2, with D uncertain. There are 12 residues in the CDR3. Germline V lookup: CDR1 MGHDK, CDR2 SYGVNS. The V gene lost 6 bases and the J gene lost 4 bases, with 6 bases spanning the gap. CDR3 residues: CASRRFTGELFF. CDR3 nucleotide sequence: TGTGCCAGCAGGAGATTCACCGGGGAGCTGTTTTTT. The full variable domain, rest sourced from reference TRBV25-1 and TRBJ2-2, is EADIYQTPRYLVIGTGKKITLECSQTMGHDKMYWYQQDPGMELHLIHYSYGVNSTEKGDLSSESTVSRIRTEHFPLTLESARPSHTSQYLCASRRFTGELFFGEGSRLTVL.

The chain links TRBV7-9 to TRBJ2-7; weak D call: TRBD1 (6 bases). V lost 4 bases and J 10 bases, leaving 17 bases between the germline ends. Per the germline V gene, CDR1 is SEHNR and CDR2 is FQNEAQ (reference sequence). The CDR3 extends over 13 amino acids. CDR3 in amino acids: CASSSGGTGPQYF. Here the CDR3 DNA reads TGTGCCAGCAGCTCTGGGGGTACAGGGCCCCAGTACTTC.

The CDR3 nucleotides read TGTGCCATCAGTGTTCGGGGGGCTGGGGATCAGCCCCAGCATTTT. Translated: CAISVRGAGDQPQHF. The rearrangement links TRBV10-3 to TRBJ1-5, with D possibly TRBD1 on 6 matching bases. The germline gives CDR1 ENHRY, CDR2 SYGVKD. V lost 4 bases and J lost 5, with 15 bases in between. This CDR3 region has 15 residues.

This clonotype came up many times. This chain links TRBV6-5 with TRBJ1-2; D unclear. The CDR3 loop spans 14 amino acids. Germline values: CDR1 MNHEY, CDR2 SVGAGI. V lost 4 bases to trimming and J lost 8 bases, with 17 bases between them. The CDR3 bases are TGTGCCAGCAGTTCGCCGACCCAAGGTTGGGGCTACACCTTC. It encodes CASSSPTQGWGYTF.

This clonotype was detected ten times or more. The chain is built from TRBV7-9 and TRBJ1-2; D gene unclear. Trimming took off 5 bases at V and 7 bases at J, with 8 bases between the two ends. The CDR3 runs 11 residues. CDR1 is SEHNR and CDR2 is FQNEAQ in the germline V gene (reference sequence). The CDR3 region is CASSPQVGYTF. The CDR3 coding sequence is TGTGCCAGCAGCCCCCAGGTTGGCTACACCTTC.

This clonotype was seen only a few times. The CDR3 region has the DNA TGTGCCAGCAGCTCTAGGGGGGCGGGCACCGGGGAGCTGTTTTTT. This translates into CASSSRGAGTGELFF. V and J are TRBV11-2 and TRBJ2-2, with D perhaps TRBD1 or TRBD2 (6 bases each). The CDR3 totals 15 residues. Germline V gene data show CDR1 as SGHAT and CDR2 as FQNNGV. The V gene lost 4 bases and the J gene lost 4 bases, with 13 bases spanning the gap.

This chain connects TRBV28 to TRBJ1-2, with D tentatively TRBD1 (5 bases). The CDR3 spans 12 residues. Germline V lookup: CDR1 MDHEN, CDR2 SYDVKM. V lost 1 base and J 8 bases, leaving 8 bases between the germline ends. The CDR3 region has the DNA TGTGCCAGCAGTTTATTGAAGGGGGGCTACACCTTC. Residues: CASSLLKGGYTF.

The CDR3 sequence is CSARTGTGDEKLFF. As DNA, the CDR3 is TGCAGTGCTAGAACCGGGACAGGGGATGAAAAACTGTTTTTT. This chain connects TRBV20-1 to TRBJ1-4; 10 positions match TRBD1. The ends lost 2 bases at V and 6 bases at J; junction bases unmatched: 3. The CDR3 has 14 residues. Looked up from germline, CDR1 is DFQATT and CDR2 is SNEGSKA (reference sequence).

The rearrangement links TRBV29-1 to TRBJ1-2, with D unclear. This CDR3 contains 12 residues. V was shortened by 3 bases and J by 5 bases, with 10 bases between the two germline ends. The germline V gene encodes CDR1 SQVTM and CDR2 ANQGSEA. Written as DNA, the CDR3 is TGCAGCGTTGAGTGGACGGAATATGGCTACACCTTC. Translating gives CSVEWTEYGYTF.

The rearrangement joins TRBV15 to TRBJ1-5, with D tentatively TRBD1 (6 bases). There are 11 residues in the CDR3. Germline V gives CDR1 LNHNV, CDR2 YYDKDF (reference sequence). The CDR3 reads CARDRRQPQHF. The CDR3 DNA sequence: TGTGCTAGAGACAGGAGGCAGCCCCAGCATTTT.

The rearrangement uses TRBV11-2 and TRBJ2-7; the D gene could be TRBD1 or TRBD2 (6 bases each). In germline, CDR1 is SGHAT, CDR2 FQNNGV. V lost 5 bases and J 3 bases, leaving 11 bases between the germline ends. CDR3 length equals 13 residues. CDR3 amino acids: CASSRGHDYEQYF. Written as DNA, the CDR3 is TGTGCCAGCAGCCGGGGGCACGACTACGAGCAGTACTTC.

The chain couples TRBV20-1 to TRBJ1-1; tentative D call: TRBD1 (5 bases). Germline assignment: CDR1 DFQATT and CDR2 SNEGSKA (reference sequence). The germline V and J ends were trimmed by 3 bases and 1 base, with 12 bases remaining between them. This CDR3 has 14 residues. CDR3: CSARSGTENTEAFF. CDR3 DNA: TGCAGTGCTAGGTCGGGGACGGAGAACACTGAAGCTTTCTTT.

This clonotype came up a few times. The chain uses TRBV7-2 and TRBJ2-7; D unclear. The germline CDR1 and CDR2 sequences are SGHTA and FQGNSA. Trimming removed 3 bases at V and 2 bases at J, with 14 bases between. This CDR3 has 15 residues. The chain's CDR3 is CASSLDSQITYEQYF. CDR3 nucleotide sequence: TGTGCCAGCAGCTTGGATTCGCAGATCACCTACGAGCAGTACTTC.

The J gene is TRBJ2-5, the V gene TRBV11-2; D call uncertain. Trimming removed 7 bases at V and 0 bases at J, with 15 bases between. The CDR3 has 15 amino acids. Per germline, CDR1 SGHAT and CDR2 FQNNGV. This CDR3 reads CASTHSGSYQETQYF. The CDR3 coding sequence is TGTGCCAGCACCCACTCCGGCTCGTACCAAGAGACCCAGTACTTC. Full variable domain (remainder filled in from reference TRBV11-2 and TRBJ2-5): EAGVAQSPRYKIIEKRQSVAFWCNPISGHATLYWYQQILGQGPKLLIQFQNNGVVDDSQLPKDRFSAERLKGVDSTLKIQPAKLEDSAVYLCASTHSGSYQETQYFGPGTRLLVL.

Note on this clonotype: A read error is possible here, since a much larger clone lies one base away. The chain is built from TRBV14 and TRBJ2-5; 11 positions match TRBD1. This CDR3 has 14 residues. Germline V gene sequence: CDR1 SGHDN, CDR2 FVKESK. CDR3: CAGSRDRGQETQYF. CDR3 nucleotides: TGTGCCGGCAGCCGGGACAGGGGGCAAGAGACCCAGTACTTC.

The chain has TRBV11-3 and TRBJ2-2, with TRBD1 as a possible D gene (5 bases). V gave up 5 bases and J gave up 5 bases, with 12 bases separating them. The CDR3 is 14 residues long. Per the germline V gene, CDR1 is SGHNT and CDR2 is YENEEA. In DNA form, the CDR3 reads TGTGCCAGCAGCAACGATCAGGGAACCGGGGAGCTGTTTTTT. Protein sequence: CASSNDQGTGELFF.

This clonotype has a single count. CDR3 amino acids: CATSAGQGTVTEAFF. The CDR3, as DNA: TGTGCCACCAGTGCCGGACAGGGGACGGTGACTGAAGCTTTCTTT. The rearrangement links TRBV24-1 to TRBJ1-1; 9 bases align to TRBD1. Germline-derived CDR1 and CDR2 are KGHDR and SFDVKD. CDR3 length: 15 residues. The ends lost 5 bases at V and 5 bases at J; junction bases unmatched: 8.

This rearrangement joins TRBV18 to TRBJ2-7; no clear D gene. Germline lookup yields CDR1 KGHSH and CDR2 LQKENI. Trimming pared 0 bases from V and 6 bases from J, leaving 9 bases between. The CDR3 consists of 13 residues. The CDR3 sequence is CASSPPAGCEQYF. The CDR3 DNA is TGTGCCAGCTCACCACCAGCAGGTTGCGAGCAGTACTTC.

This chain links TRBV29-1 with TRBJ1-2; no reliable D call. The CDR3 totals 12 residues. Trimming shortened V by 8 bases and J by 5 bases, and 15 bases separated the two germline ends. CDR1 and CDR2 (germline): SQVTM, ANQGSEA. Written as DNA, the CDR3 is TGCAGCCAAGAAGAAGGCGCGTATGGCTACACCTTC. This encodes CSQEEGAYGYTF.

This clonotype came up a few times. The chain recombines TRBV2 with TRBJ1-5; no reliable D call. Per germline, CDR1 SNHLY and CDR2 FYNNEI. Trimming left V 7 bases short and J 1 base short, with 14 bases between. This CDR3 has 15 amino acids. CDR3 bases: TGTGCCAGCAACATGGAGGGCTTGAGCAATCAGCCCCAGCATTTT. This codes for CASNMEGLSNQPQHF.

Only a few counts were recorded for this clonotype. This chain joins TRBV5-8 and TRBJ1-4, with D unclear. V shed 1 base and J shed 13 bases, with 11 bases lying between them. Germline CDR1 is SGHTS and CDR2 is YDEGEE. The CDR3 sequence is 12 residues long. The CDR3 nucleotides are TGTGCCAGCAGCTTGAGTGTCCCCGGACTGTTTTTT. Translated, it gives CASSLSVPGLFF.